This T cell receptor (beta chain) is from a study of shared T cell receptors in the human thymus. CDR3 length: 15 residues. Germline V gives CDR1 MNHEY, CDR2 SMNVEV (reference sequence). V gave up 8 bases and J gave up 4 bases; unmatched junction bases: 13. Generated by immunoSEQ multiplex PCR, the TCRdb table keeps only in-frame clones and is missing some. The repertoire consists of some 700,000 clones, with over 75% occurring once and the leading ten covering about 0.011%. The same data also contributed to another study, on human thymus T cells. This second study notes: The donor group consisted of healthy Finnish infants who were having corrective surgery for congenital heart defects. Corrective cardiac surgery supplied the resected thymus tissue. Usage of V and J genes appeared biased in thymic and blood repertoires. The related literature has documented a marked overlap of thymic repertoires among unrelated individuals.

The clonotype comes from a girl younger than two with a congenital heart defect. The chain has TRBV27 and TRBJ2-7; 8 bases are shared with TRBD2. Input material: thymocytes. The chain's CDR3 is CASRPARGASYEQYF. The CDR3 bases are TGTGCCAGCCGCCCGGCGCGGGGGGCGAGTTACGAGCAGTACTTC.